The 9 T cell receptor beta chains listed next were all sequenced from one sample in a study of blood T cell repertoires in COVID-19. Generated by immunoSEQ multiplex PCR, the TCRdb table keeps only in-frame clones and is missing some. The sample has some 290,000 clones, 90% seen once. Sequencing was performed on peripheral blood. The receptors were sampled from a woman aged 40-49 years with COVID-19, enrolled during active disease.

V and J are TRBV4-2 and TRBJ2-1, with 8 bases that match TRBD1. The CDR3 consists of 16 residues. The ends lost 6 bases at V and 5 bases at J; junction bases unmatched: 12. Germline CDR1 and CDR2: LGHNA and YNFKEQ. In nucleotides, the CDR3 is TGTGCCAGCAGTCCGCTAGGACAGGGAAGGGACAATGAGCAGTTCTTC. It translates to CASSPLGQGRDNEQFF.

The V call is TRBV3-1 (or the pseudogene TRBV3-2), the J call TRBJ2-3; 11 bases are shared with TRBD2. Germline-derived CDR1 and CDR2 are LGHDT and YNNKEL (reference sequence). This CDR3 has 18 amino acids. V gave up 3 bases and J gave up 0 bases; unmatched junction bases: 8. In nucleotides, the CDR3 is TGTGCCAGCAGCCAGGCCCTGACTAGCGGGACTAGCACAGATACGCAGTATTTT. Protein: CASSQALTSGTSTDTQYF.

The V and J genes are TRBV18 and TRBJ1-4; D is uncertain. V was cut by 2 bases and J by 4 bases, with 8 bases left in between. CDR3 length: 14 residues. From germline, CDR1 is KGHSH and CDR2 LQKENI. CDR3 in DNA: TGTGCCAGCTCACCAGCGCGGGTTAATGAAAAACTGTTTTTT. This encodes CASSPARVNEKLFF.

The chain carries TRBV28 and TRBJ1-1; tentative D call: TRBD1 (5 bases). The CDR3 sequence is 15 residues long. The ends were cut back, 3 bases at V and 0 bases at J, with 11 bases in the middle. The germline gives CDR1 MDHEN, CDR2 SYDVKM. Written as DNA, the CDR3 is TGTGCCAGCAGTTTGCAGGGCCCGATGAACACTGAAGCTTTCTTT. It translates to CASSLQGPMNTEAFF. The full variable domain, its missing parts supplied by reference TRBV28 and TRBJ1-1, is DVKVTQSSRYLVKRTGEKVFLECVQDMDHENMFWYRQDPGLGLRLIYFSYDVKMKEKGDIPEGYSVSREKKERFSLILESASTNQTSMYLCASSLQGPMNTEAFFGQGTRLTVV.

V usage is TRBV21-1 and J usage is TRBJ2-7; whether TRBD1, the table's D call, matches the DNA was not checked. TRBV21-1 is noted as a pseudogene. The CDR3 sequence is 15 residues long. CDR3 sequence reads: CASSKSGTGTYEQYF. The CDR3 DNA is TGTGCCAGCAGCAAATCCGGAACAGGGACCTACGAGCAGTACTTC.

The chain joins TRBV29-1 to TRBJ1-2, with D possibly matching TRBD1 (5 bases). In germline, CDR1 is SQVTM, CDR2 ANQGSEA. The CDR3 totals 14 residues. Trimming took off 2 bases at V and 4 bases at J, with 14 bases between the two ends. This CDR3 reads CSVEPPETVYGYTF. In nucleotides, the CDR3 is TGCAGCGTTGAACCTCCGGAGACAGTCTATGGCTACACCTTC.

CDR3 sequence: CASRKGTGGGGNQPQHF. CDR3 nucleotide sequence: TGTGCCAGTAGAAAGGGGACAGGGGGAGGTGGCAATCAGCCCCAGCATTTT. The chain recombines TRBV19 with TRBJ1-5; TRBD1 matches at 11 bases. V trimming: 6 bases; J trimming: 2 bases; junction bases outside the gene matches: 9. This CDR3 region has 17 residues. CDR1 and CDR2 from the germline V gene are LNHDA and SQIVND (reference sequence).

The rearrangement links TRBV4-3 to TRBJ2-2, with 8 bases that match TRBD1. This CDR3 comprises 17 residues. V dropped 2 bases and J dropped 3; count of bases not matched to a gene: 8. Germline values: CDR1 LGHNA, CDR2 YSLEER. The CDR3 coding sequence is TGCGCCAGCAGCCAATCGCGGACAGGGACGTACACCGGGGAGCTGTTTTTT. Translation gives CASSQSRTGTYTGELFF.

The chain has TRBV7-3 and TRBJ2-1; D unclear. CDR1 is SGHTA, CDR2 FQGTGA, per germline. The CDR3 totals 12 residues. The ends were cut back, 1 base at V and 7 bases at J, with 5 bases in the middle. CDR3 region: CASSLNGNEQFF. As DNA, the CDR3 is TGTGCCAGCAGCTTAAACGGGAATGAGCAGTTCTTC.